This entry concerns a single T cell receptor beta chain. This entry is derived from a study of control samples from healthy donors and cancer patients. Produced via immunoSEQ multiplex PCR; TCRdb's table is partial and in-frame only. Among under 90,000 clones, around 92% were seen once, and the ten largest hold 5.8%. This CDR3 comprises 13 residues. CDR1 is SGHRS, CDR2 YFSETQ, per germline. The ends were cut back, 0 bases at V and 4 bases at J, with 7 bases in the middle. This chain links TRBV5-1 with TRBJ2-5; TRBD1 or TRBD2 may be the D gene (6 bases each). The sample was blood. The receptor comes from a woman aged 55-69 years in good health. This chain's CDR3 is CASSLGGAETQYF. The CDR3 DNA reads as TGCGCCAGCAGCTTGGGGGGGGCAGAGACCCAGTACTTC. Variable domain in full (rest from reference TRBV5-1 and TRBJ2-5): KAGVTQTPRYLIKTRGQQVTLSCSPISGHRSVSWYQQTPGQGLQFLFEYFSETQRNKGNFPGRFSGRQFSNSRSEMNVSTLELGDSALYLCASSLGGAETQYFGPGTRLLVL.